Listed below are T cell receptor beta chains from one sample, sequenced in a study of blood T cell repertoires in COVID-19. The method was immunoSEQ multiplex PCR; TCRdb's version includes in-frame clones alone and lacks a portion of them. The top ten clones hold about 10% of a sample with some 130,000 clones, almost 80% of them seen once. Specimen: peripheral blood. The receptors originated from a man aged 55 to 70 who had recovered from COVID-19. CDR3s include the opening cysteine and the closing phenylalanine or tryptophan. The order of the fields is CDR3 protein, CDR3 DNA, J gene, D gene, clone size, V gene. D genes are given only for firm matches. Clone size, where shown, is once, few, many, or a class for clones that have expanded.

CDR3: CASSLETGTKNIQYF; DNA: TGTGCCAGCAGCTTAGAGACAGGGACCAAAAACATTCAGTACTTC; J: TRBJ2-4; D: TRBD1; size: NA; V: TRBV7-9
CDR3: CASSRDLTGSGANVLTF; DNA: TGTGCCAGCAGTCGTGATTTAACAGGGTCTGGGGCCAACGTCCTGACTTTC; J: TRBJ2-6; D: NA; size: NA; V: TRBV6-2/TRBV6-3
CDR3: CASSQGLANEQYF; DNA: TGTGCCAGCAGCCAAGGATTAGCTAACGAGCAGTACTTC; J: TRBJ2-7; D: NA; size: NA; V: TRBV3-1/TRBV3-2
CDR3: CASSLRRTEYTGELFF; DNA: TGTGCCAGCAGCCTTCGTAGGACAGAGTACACCGGGGAGCTGTTTTTT; J: TRBJ2-2; D: NA; size: NA; V: TRBV5-5
CDR3: CASRTILNTEAFF; DNA: TGTGCCAGCAGAACAATTCTGAACACTGAAGCTTTCTTT; J: TRBJ1-1; D: NA; size: NA; V: TRBV28
CDR3: CASSSSVTNEKLFF; DNA: TGCGCCAGCAGCTCATCGGTAACTAATGAAAAACTGTTTTTT; J: TRBJ1-4; D: NA; size: few; V: TRBV5-1
CDR3: CASSVGPAGADTQYF; DNA: TGTGCCAGCAGCGTAGGTCCTGCGGGAGCAGATACGCAGTATTTT; J: TRBJ2-3; D: TRBD2; size: once; V: TRBV9
CDR3: CASSLRIEETQYF; DNA: TGTGCCAGCAGTTTACGAATAGAAGAGACCCAGTACTTC; J: TRBJ2-5; D: NA; size: NA; V: TRBV28
CDR3: CAISGSRRGIGTGELFF; DNA: TGTGCCATCAGTGGTAGTAGGCGGGGGATTGGCACCGGGGAGCTGTTTTTT; J: TRBJ2-2; D: TRBD2; size: NA; V: TRBV10-3
CDR3: CASSTRQFAAFF; DNA: TGTGCCAGTAGTACCCGACAGTTCGCAGCTTTCTTT; J: TRBJ1-1; D: NA; size: NA; V: TRBV19
CDR3: CAWSRQTGEQYF; DNA: TGTGCCTGGAGTAGACAGACGGGCGAGCAGTACTTC; J: TRBJ2-7; D: NA; size: NA; V: TRBV30
CDR3: CASSPIAGGGSNEQFF; DNA: TGTGCCAGCAGCCCAATAGCGGGAGGGGGATCGAATGAGCAGTTCTTC; J: TRBJ2-1; D: TRBD2; size: few; V: TRBV7-2
CDR3: CASSPSRTGAAGNTIYF; DNA: TGCGCCAGCAGCCCTTCCCGGACAGGAGCCGCAGGAAACACCATATATTTT; J: TRBJ1-3; D: TRBD1; size: NA; V: TRBV4-3
CDR3: CASSRRLAGGFYNEQFF; DNA: TGTGCCAGTAGTCGCAGACTAGCGGGGGGTTTTTACAATGAGCAGTTCTTC; J: TRBJ2-1; D: TRBD2; size: NA; V: TRBV19
CDR3: CASSPPPGNEQFF; DNA: TGTGCCAGCAGCCCTCCCCCGGGCAATGAGCAGTTCTTC; J: TRBJ2-1; D: NA; size: NA; V: TRBV6-2/TRBV6-3
CDR3: CASSLTGYNEQFF; DNA: TGTGCCAGCAGCTTAACGGGCTACAATGAGCAGTTCTTC; J: TRBJ2-1; D: NA; size: NA; V: TRBV7-2
CDR3: CSASGSGGPYNEQFF; DNA: TGCAGTGCTAGTGGTAGCGGGGGACCGTACAATGAGCAGTTCTTC; J: TRBJ2-1; D: TRBD2; size: NA; V: TRBV20-1
CDR3: CASSLSISTDTQYF; DNA: TGTGCCAGCAGTTTGTCTATTAGCACAGATACGCAGTATTTT; J: TRBJ2-3; D: NA; size: NA; V: TRBV27
CDR3: CASSESGQRYQPQHF; DNA: TGTGCCAGCAGTGAAAGCGGACAGAGATATCAGCCCCAGCATTTT; J: TRBJ1-5; D: NA; size: NA; V: TRBV2
CDR3: CASEAGGPVTGELFF; DNA: TGTGCCAGTGAAGCGGGAGGGCCCGTCACCGGGGAGCTGTTTTTT; J: TRBJ2-2; D: TRBD2; size: few; V: TRBV19
CDR3: CASSRDRANEKLFF; DNA: TGTGCCAGCAGCCGGGACAGGGCAAATGAAAAACTGTTTTTT; J: TRBJ1-4; D: TRBD1; size: NA; V: TRBV2
CDR3: CASNNLATGSNSPLHF; DNA: TGTGCCAGCAACAATTTAGCGACAGGGTCGAATTCACCCCTCCACTTT; J: TRBJ1-6; D: TRBD1; size: NA; V: TRBV7-8
CDR3: CSVEQGGQPQHF; DNA: TGCAGCGTTGAACAGGGGGGTCAGCCCCAGCATTTT; J: TRBJ1-5; D: TRBD1; size: NA; V: TRBV29-1
CDR3: CASSSMTSGGANNNEQFF; DNA: TGTGCCAGCAGTTCAATGACTAGCGGGGGGGCTAACAACAATGAGCAGTTCTTC; J: TRBJ2-1; D: TRBD2; size: NA; V: TRBV27
CDR3: CASSDLSNQPQHF; DNA: TGTGCCAGCAGCGACTTGAGCAATCAGCCCCAGCATTTT; J: TRBJ1-5; D: NA; size: NA; V: TRBV6-2/TRBV6-3
CDR3: CASSGLAGGHHEQYF; DNA: TGTGCCAGCAGTGGACTAGCGGGAGGGCACCACGAGCAGTACTTC; J: TRBJ2-7; D: TRBD2; size: once; V: TRBV28
CDR3: CATSRVGGEQFF; DNA: TGTGCCACCAGCAGGGTTGGGGGCGAGCAGTTCTTC; J: TRBJ2-1; D: NA; size: NA; V: TRBV15